A single sample is the source of the 23 T cell receptor beta chains below, sequenced in a study of blood T cell repertoires in COVID-19. Produced via immunoSEQ multiplex PCR; TCRdb's table is partial and in-frame only. The sample has about 220,000 clones, around three quarters seen once. The sequencing input was peripheral blood. These receptors were obtained from a woman in her seventies with acute or convalescent COVID-19.

The sample holds one count of this clone. The chain has TRBV5-4 and TRBJ1-5; possible D gene TRBD1, 5 bases. The V gene lost 1 base and the J gene lost 8 bases, with 10 bases spanning the gap. Germline assignment: CDR1 SGHNT and CDR2 YYREEE (reference sequence). The CDR3 length is 13 residues. CDR3 sequence (DNA): TGTGCCAGCAGCTTGTTCGGGACTGAGCCCCAGCATTTT. Amino acids: CASSLFGTEPQHF.

CDR3 loop: CASSPNQNRRSYGYTF. The CDR3, as DNA: TGTGCCAGCAGTCCGAACCAAAACAGACGGTCCTATGGCTACACCTTC. This rearrangement joins TRBV2 to TRBJ1-2; D call uncertain. Trimming removed 5 bases at V and 4 bases at J, with 20 bases between. Germline CDR1 and CDR2: SNHLY and FYNNEI. The CDR3 has 16 amino acids.

The V call is TRBV5-1, the J call TRBJ1-6; D is uncertain. Germline-derived CDR1 and CDR2 are SGHRS and YFSETQ. This CDR3 is 16 amino acids long. The germline V and J ends were trimmed by 0 bases and 0 bases, with 7 bases remaining between them. The CDR3, as DNA: TGCGCCAGCAGCTTGGATGGGCACTCCTATAATTCACCCCTCCACTTT. As protein: CASSLDGHSYNSPLHF.

V usage is TRBV5-8 and J usage is TRBJ1-2, with D perhaps matching TRBD1 (5 bases). Germline values: CDR1 SGHTS, CDR2 YDEGEE. The CDR3 extends over 16 amino acids. V was cut by 3 bases and J by 6 bases, with 21 bases left in between. The chain's CDR3 is CASSSTANPSSDGYTF. The CDR3 nucleotides read TGTGCCAGCAGCTCGACAGCGAACCCTTCGTCTGATGGCTACACCTTC.

This clone was found a few times. The chain links TRBV5-8 to TRBJ1-2; D gene unclear. The V and J ends lost 3 bases and 5 bases respectively, with 17 bases between them. This CDR3 contains 15 residues. The germline CDR1 and CDR2 sequences are SGHTS and YDEGEE. The CDR3 DNA follows: TGTGCCAGCAGCTCGCCGCTGGGCCCTCAATATGGCTACACCTTC. It codes for CASSSPLGPQYGYTF.

Only one count was recorded for this clone. The chain carries TRBV5-5 and TRBJ2-2, with D possibly being TRBD2 (6 bases). With 3 bases removed from V and 7 bases from J, the gap between germline ends came to 10 bases. The length of the CDR3 is 13 residues. Germline values: CDR1 SGHKS, CDR2 YYEKEE (reference sequence). Written as DNA, the CDR3 is TGTGCCAGCAGCTCGGGGACTGTCGGGGAGCTGTTTTTT. Its protein is CASSSGTVGELFF. Full variable domain (outside the CDR3, taken from reference TRBV5-5 and TRBJ2-2): DAGVTQSPTHLIKTRGQQVTLRCSPISGHKSVSWYQQVLGQGPQFIFQYYEKEERGRGNFPDRFSARQFPNYSSELNVNALLLGDSALYLCASSSGTVGELFFGEGSRLTVL.

The chain joins TRBV10-3 to TRBJ1-1; TRBD1 is a possible D gene (5 bases). This CDR3 is built from 14 residues. The ends were cut back, 7 bases at V and 7 bases at J, with 19 bases in the middle. Germline CDR1 and CDR2: ENHRY and SYGVKD. CDR3: CAITPGGPMVEAFF. CDR3 coding DNA: TGTGCCATCACGCCGGGGGGTCCTATGGTTGAAGCTTTCTTT.

V is TRBV30 and J is TRBJ1-5; D is ambiguous. The ends were cut back, 3 bases at V and 6 bases at J, with 12 bases in the middle. The CDR3 sequence is 13 residues long. Germline V lookup: CDR1 GTSNPN, CDR2 SVGIG (reference sequence). The CDR3 here is CAWRAGAGQPQHF. CDR3 DNA sequence: TGTGCCTGGAGAGCAGGAGCGGGTCAGCCCCAGCATTTT.

The chain is built from TRBV5-1 and TRBJ2-3; 11 bases map to TRBD2. Unmatched junction bases numbered 13, after V lost 4 bases and J lost 3 bases. The CDR3 consists of 18 residues. Germline CDR1 SGHRS, CDR2 YFSETQ. This CDR3 is CASSLTGLAGSLTDTQYF. DNA for the CDR3: TGCGCCAGCAGCCTGACTGGACTAGCGGGTTCCCTTACAGATACGCAGTATTTT.

This clone was counted only a few times. V is TRBV6-5 and J is TRBJ1-3, with D tentatively TRBD1 (5 bases). Germline CDR1 is MNHEY and CDR2 is SVGAGI. The CDR3 has 13 amino acids. This chain's CDR3 is CAVGGFSGNTIYF. CDR3 in DNA: TGTGCGGTGGGGGGGTTCTCTGGAAACACCATATATTTT.

The chain combines TRBV5-6 with TRBJ2-7, with D maybe TRBD2 (6 bases). This CDR3 comprises 15 residues. V lost 2 bases to trimming and J lost 2 bases, with 14 bases between them. Germline CDR1 is SGHDT and CDR2 is YYEEEE. CDR3 DNA sequence: TGTGCCAGCAGCTTTGGGAGGACACTAGCCTACGAGCAGTACTTC. Translation: CASSFGRTLAYEQYF.

Only a few counts were recorded for this clone. V and J are TRBV5-4 and TRBJ2-7; D gene ambiguous. V lost 3 bases, J lost 7 bases, and 8 bases lay in between. Germline-derived CDR1 and CDR2 are SGHNT and YYREEE (reference sequence). This CDR3 has 11 residues. The CDR3 region is CASSWLEEQYF. In DNA, the CDR3 is TGTGCCAGCAGCTGGCTAGAGGAGCAGTACTTC. Full variable domain (remainder filled in from reference TRBV5-4 and TRBJ2-7): ETGVTQSPTHLIKTRGQQVTLRCSSQSGHNTVSWYQQALGQGPQFIFQYYREEENGRGNFPPRFSGLQFPNYSSELNVNALELDDSALYLCASSWLEEQYFGPGTRLTVT.

This chain connects TRBV5-1 to TRBJ2-4; 8 nucleotides match TRBD1. CDR3 length equals 15 residues. J lost 7 bases, V lost 3 bases, and 9 bases had no gene match. CDR1 SGHRS and CDR2 YFSETQ come from the germline V gene. CDR3 sequence reads: CASSYPRTGYNIQYF. The CDR3 DNA follows: TGCGCCAGCAGCTACCCCCGGACAGGGTATAACATTCAGTACTTC.

The chain recombines TRBV30 with TRBJ1-4, with D perhaps matching TRBD1 (6 bases). Germline V gene lookup returns CDR1 GTSNPN and CDR2 SVGIG (reference sequence). With 2 bases removed from V and 5 bases from J, the gap between germline ends came to 15 bases. There are 15 residues in the CDR3. This CDR3 is CAWSHKDSRNEKLFF. The CDR3 DNA is TGTGCCTGGAGTCATAAGGACAGTAGGAATGAAAAACTGTTTTTT. The variable domain in full, with the rest retrieved from reference TRBV30 and TRBJ1-4, is SQTIHQWPATLVQPVGSPLSLECTVEGTSNPNLYWYRQAAGRGLQLLFYSVGIGQISSEVPQNLSASRPQDRQFILSSKKLLLSDSGFYLCAWSHKDSRNEKLFFGSGTQLSVL.

The rearrangement uses TRBV11-2 and TRBJ1-2; TRBD1 might be the D (5 bases). V was clipped by 5 bases and J by 6 bases, with 19 bases between them. CDR1 and CDR2 from the germline V gene are SGHAT and FQNNGV. The CDR3 totals 15 residues. CDR3 in amino acids: CASSPSGGGRDGYTF. CDR3 sequence (DNA): TGTGCCAGCAGCCCCTCTGGGGGGGGGAGGGATGGCTACACCTTC.

This clone was recorded a few times. The V call is TRBV18, the J call TRBJ1-6; 8 bases map to TRBD1. Germline trimming cut 3 bases from V and 9 bases from J; bases unmatched to any gene: 4. Germline CDR1 and CDR2: KGHSH and LQKENI. The CDR3 extends over 14 amino acids. In DNA form, the CDR3 reads TGTGCCAGCTCACCCGGACAGGGAGGTTCACCCCTCCACTTT. This encodes CASSPGQGGSPLHF. The full variable domain, its missing parts supplied by reference TRBV18 and TRBJ1-6, is NAGVMQNPRHLVRRRGQEARLRCSPMKGHSHVYWYRQLPEEGLKFMVYLQKENIIDESGMPKERFSAEFPKEGPSILRIQQVVRGDSAAYFCASSPGQGGSPLHFGNGTRLTVT.

V usage is TRBV7-6 and J usage is TRBJ2-5, with TRBD2 matching over 13 bases. V shed 3 bases and J 1 base; nucleotides not matched to a gene: 8. The germline gives CDR1 SGHVS, CDR2 FNYEAQ. The length of the CDR3 is 18 residues. For the CDR3, the DNA is TGTGCCAGCAGCTTGGGGGGGACTAGCGGGGCGTTCCAAGAGACCCAGTACTTC. This encodes CASSLGGTSGAFQETQYF.

This clone has a handful of counts. The chain employs TRBV3-1 (or the pseudogene TRBV3-2) and TRBJ1-3, with 10 bases that match TRBD1. V trimming: 4 bases; J trimming: 0 bases; junction bases outside the gene matches: 3. The CDR3 is 16 amino acids. Per germline, CDR1 LGHDT and CDR2 YNNKEL (reference sequence). CDR3 in DNA: TGTGCCAGCAGCCGCCGGACAGGGGGCTCTGGAAACACCATATATTTT. Translation gives CASSRRTGGSGNTIYF.

The chain employs TRBV9 and TRBJ1-2; TRBD1 matches 9 bases. This CDR3 contains 13 residues. With V trimmed by 3 bases and J by 3 bases, 0 bases remained unmatched. CDR1 and CDR2 from the germline V gene are SGDLS and YYNGEE. In nucleotides, the CDR3 is TGTGCCAGCAGCGGACAGGGGGACTATGGCTACACCTTC. It specifies CASSGQGDYGYTF.

The chain has TRBV30 and TRBJ2-7; TRBD1 agrees at 7 bases. V shed 0 bases and J 3 bases; nucleotides not matched to a gene: 14. Germline CDR1 and CDR2: GTSNPN and SVGIG (reference sequence). The CDR3 extends over 17 amino acids. This chain's CDR3 is CAWSVRGGTVFNYEQYF. CDR3 nucleotide sequence: TGTGCCTGGAGTGTACGGGGTGGGACAGTTTTTAACTACGAGCAGTACTTC.

The gene calls are TRBV10-3 and TRBJ1-1, with D maybe TRBD1 (6 bases). V was trimmed by 10 bases and J by 7 bases, leaving 16 bases between them. CDR1 is ENHRY and CDR2 is SYGVKD in the germline V gene. CDR3 length: 12 amino acids. CDR3 nucleotides: TGTGCCACGGGGGGGGCGGCGGGTGAAGCTTTCTTT. This sequence encodes CATGGAAGEAFF.

This clone is a singleton in its sample. The chain links TRBV10-1 to TRBJ2-3, with TRBD2 as a possible D gene (6 bases). The CDR3 covers 14 residues. Germline lookup yields CDR1 WNHNN and CDR2 SYGVQD (reference sequence). Trimming pared 6 bases from V and 12 bases from J, leaving 22 bases between. CDR3 DNA: TGCGCCAGCAGCCCAACCCGCGACGGAGCGGGTCAGTATTTT. It yields the protein CASSPTRDGAGQYF.

The chain combines TRBV25-1 with TRBJ2-2; D perhaps matches TRBD1 (5 bases). There are 11 residues in the CDR3. CDR1 MGHDK and CDR2 SYGVNS come from the germline V gene. Trimming removed 6 bases at V and 6 bases at J, with 5 bases between. The CDR3 DNA sequence: TGTGCCAGCAGCAGGGCCGGGGAGCTGTTTTTT. Translation gives CASSRAGELFF.